A single sample gave rise to the 16 T cell receptor beta chains below, sequenced in a study of blood T cell repertoires in COVID-19. Sequencing used immunoSEQ multiplex PCR; TCRdb keeps in-frame clones, though not all of them. The table includes about 290,000 clones, around 89% detected once. The sequenced sample consisted of peripheral blood. The source of these receptors is a man in his forties with acute or convalescent COVID-19.

The chain is built from TRBV7-2 and TRBJ1-5, with unresolved D. Per germline, CDR1 SGHTA and CDR2 FQGNSA. The CDR3 contains 14 residues. Trimming cost V 5 bases and J 0 bases, with 8 bases left between them. DNA of the CDR3: TGTGCCAGCAGCCTCCTCGGTAGCAATCAGCCCCAGCATTTT. It yields the protein CASSLLGSNQPQHF.

The table lists this clone with a count of one. The rearrangement links TRBV30 to TRBJ2-3, with 9 bases that match TRBD2. The CDR3 extends over 13 amino acids. The junction had 9 bases not matched to a gene; V was cut back by 1 base and J by 13 bases. CDR1 is GTSNPN, CDR2 SVGIG, per germline (reference sequence). In DNA, the CDR3 is TGTGCCTGGAGTGAGAGCGGGGGGTTTAGAAAGTATTTT. Its protein product is CAWSESGGFRKYF.

This chain links TRBV11-2 with TRBJ2-1, with D perhaps TRBD1 (6 bases). The CDR3 has 17 residues. The V and J ends lost 0 bases and 10 bases respectively, with 22 bases between them. The V gene's germline CDR1 is SGHAT and CDR2 FQNNGV. The CDR3 is CASSLDRSDSSFPEQFF. The CDR3 bases are TGTGCCAGCAGCTTAGATCGATCGGACAGCAGCTTCCCCGAGCAGTTCTTC.

The chain has TRBV6-5 and TRBJ1-4; TRBD1 matches at 8 bases. V was clipped by 6 bases and J by 8 bases; unmatched bases: 8. The CDR3 sequence is 14 residues long. In germline, CDR1 is MNHEY, CDR2 SVGAGI. The CDR3 reads CASSVTGGNEKLFF. The DNA for the CDR3 is TGTGCCAGCAGCGTTACAGGGGGGAACGAAAAACTGTTTTTT.

This chain links TRBV2 with TRBJ1-4; D possibly corresponds to TRBD1 (5 bases). Germline lookup yields CDR1 SNHLY and CDR2 FYNNEI. The CDR3 is 14 amino acids. With 4 bases removed from V and 8 bases from J, the gap between germline ends came to 14 bases. The CDR3 loop reads CASSGSRAVEKLFF. For the CDR3, the DNA is TGTGCCAGCAGTGGTTCCAGGGCGGTGGAAAAACTGTTTTTT.

The genes are TRBV2 and TRBJ2-7, with 8 bases matching TRBD1. Germline lookup yields CDR1 SNHLY and CDR2 FYNNEI. This CDR3 has 13 amino acids. Trimming removed 6 bases from V and 2 bases from J; junction bases left unmatched: 3. The CDR3 is CASSPTGAYEQYF. CDR3 nucleotides: TGTGCCAGCAGCCCGACAGGGGCCTACGAGCAGTACTTC.

The chain carries TRBV5-1 and TRBJ2-1; 12 bases match TRBD1. The germline V gene has CDR1 SGHRS and CDR2 YFSETQ. There are 15 residues in the CDR3. J was trimmed by 6 bases and V by 4 bases; bases with no gene match: 5. The CDR3 loop is CASSPGQGALNEQFF. CDR3 nucleotides: TGCGCCAGCAGCCCGGGACAGGGGGCCCTCAATGAGCAGTTCTTC.

The chain couples TRBV3-1 (or the pseudogene TRBV3-2) to TRBJ1-4, with TRBD1 matching 8 bases. Looked up from germline, CDR1 is LGHDT and CDR2 is YNNKEL (reference sequence). The CDR3 contains 14 residues. V was pared by 2 bases and J by 7 bases, with 3 bases of the junction left unmatched. The CDR3 loop is CASSQSGGGEKLFF. CDR3 DNA: TGTGCCAGCAGCCAATCAGGGGGCGGTGAAAAACTGTTTTTT.

The rearrangement links TRBV4-1 to TRBJ1-1, with D maybe TRBD1 (5 bases). The V and J ends lost 3 bases and 2 bases respectively, with 16 bases between them. CDR3 length: 16 residues. The germline V gene encodes CDR1 MGHRA and CDR2 YSYEKL. In DNA form, the CDR3 reads TGCGCCAGCAGCCACCCAGGTAAAGGGGCAAACACTGAAGCTTTCTTT. As protein: CASSHPGKGANTEAFF.

J is TRBJ2-7 and V is TRBV5-6; TRBD1 might be the D (6 bases). Germline V gives CDR1 SGHDT, CDR2 YYEEEE. V was cut by 2 bases and J by 1 base, with 13 bases left in between. This CDR3 is built from 15 residues. CDR3 sequence: CASSFRQDSSYEQYF. The CDR3 nucleotides are TGTGCCAGCAGCTTCCGACAGGATTCATCCTACGAGCAGTACTTC.

V is TRBV7-8 and J is TRBJ1-1; no clear D. The V gene lost 5 bases and the J gene lost 5 bases, with 15 bases spanning the gap. The CDR3 is made up of 14 amino acids. The germline V gene has CDR1 SGHVS and CDR2 FQNEAQ. In DNA form, the CDR3 reads TGTGCCAGCAGCGGATGGGCCCGGGAGACTGAAGCTTTCTTT. It codes for CASSGWARETEAFF.

The chain employs TRBV5-4 and TRBJ2-1, with D unclear. Looked up from germline, CDR1 is SGHNT and CDR2 is YYREEE (reference sequence). The CDR3 spans 15 residues. V lost 0 bases and J 1 base, leaving 8 bases between the germline ends. The DNA of the CDR3 is TGTGCCAGCAGCTTGGACTCCCGGTCCTACAATGAGCAGTTCTTC. It codes for CASSLDSRSYNEQFF.

This rearrangement joins TRBV5-8 to TRBJ2-7, with D perhaps matching TRBD1 (5 bases). The germline V gene has CDR1 SGHTS and CDR2 YDEGEE. Between the trimmed V and J ends, which lost 5 bases and 5 bases, there was a span of 14 bases. The CDR3 extends over 13 amino acids. This CDR3 is CASSNAGHHEQYF. CDR3 in DNA: TGTGCCAGCAGTAACGCAGGGCACCACGAGCAGTACTTC.

The chain combines TRBV30 with TRBJ2-2; TRBD1 matches 8 bases. V lost 3 bases, J lost 4 bases, and 7 bases stayed unmatched. This CDR3 is 15 amino acids long. Looked up from germline, CDR1 is GTSNPN and CDR2 is SVGIG (reference sequence). CDR3 nucleotide sequence: TGTGCCTGGAGAGGCGGACAGGGAGTCACCGGGGAGCTGTTTTTT. It specifies CAWRGGQGVTGELFF.

The gene calls are TRBV29-1 and TRBJ1-1; the D is unclear. There are 14 residues in the CDR3. The V end was cut by 1 base, the J end by 0 bases, with 9 bases between. Germline assignment: CDR1 SQVTM and CDR2 ANQGSEA. CDR3 DNA: TGCAGCGTTGAAGCTGGCGGCATGAACACTGAAGCTTTCTTT. Protein product: CSVEAGGMNTEAFF.

This clone was observed once. The chain has TRBV2 and TRBJ1-2; tentatively, D is TRBD1 (6 bases). V shed 6 bases and J shed 5 bases, with 13 bases lying between them. The germline gives CDR1 SNHLY, CDR2 FYNNEI. This CDR3 is built from 13 residues. The CDR3 DNA sequence: TGTGCCAGCAGATTCCCAGGGGAATATGGCTACACCTTC. This encodes CASRFPGEYGYTF.